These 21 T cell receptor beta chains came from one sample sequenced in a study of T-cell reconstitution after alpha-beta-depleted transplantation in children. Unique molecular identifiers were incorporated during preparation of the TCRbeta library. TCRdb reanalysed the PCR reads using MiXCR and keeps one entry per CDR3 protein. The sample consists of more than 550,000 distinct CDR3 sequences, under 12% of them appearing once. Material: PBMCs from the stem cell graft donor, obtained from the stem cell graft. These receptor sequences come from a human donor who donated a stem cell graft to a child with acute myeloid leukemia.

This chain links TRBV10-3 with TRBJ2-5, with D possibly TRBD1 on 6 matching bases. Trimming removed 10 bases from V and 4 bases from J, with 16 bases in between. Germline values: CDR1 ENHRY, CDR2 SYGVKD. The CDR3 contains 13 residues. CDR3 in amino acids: CATLGRGGETQYF. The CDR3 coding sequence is TGTGCCACCCTGGGGAGAGGGGGAGAGACCCAGTACTTC.

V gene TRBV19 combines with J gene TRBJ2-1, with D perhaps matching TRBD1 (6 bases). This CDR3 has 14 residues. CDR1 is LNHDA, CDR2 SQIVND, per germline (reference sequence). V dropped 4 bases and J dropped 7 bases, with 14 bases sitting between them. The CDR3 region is CASSTTGSRNEQFF. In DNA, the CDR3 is TGTGCCAGTAGTACTACAGGGTCCAGGAATGAGCAGTTCTTC.

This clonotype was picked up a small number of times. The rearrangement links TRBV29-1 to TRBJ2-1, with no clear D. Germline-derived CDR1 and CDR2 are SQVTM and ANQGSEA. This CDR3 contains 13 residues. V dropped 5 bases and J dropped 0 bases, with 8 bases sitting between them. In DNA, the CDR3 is TGCAGCGTTCGCCCGGACTCCTACAATGAGCAGTTCTTC. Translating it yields CSVRPDSYNEQFF.

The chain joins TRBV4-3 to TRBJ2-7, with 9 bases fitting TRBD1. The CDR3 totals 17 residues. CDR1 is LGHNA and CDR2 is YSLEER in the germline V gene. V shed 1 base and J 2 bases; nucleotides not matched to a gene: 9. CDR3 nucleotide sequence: TGCGCCAGCAGCCAAGTCCGGACAGGGGATGAAACCTACGAGCAGTACTTC. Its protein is CASSQVRTGDETYEQYF.

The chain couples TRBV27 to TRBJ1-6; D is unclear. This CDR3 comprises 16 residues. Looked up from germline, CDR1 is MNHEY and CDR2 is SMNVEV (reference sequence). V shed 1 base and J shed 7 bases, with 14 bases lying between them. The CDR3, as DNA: TGTGCCAGCAGTTTATGGGGAACCAGGAGAAATTCACCCCTCCACTTT. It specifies CASSLWGTRRNSPLHF.

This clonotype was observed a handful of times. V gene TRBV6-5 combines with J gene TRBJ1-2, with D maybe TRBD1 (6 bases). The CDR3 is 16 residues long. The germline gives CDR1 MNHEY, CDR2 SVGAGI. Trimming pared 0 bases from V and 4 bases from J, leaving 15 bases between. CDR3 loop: CASSYSWPDSLYGYTF. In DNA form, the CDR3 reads TGTGCCAGCAGTTACTCCTGGCCGGACAGCCTCTATGGCTACACCTTC.

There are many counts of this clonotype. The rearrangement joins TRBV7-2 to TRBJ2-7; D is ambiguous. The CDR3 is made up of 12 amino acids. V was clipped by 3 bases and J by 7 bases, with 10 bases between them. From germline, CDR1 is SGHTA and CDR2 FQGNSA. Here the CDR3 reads CASSFGAREQYF. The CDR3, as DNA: TGTGCCAGCAGCTTTGGAGCCCGAGAGCAGTACTTC.

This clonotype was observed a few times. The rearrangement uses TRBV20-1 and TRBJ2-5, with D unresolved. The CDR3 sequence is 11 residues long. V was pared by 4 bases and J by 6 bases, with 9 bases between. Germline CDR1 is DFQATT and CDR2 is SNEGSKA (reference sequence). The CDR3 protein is CSANPTQTQYF. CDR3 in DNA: TGCAGTGCTAACCCCACTCAGACCCAGTACTTC.

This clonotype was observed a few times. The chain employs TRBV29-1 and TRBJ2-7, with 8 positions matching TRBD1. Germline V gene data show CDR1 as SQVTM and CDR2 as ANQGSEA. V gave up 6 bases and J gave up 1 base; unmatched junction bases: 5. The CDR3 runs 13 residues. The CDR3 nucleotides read TGCAGCGTGGAGGACAGGGTGTCCTACGAGCAGTACTTC. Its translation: CSVEDRVSYEQYF.

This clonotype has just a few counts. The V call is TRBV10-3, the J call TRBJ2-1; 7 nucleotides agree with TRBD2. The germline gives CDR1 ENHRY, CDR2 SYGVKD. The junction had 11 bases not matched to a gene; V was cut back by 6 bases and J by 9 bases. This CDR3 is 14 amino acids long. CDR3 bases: TGTGCCATCAGCTTTGCGGGAGCCGAGGGTGAGCAGTTCTTC. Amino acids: CAISFAGAEGEQFF.

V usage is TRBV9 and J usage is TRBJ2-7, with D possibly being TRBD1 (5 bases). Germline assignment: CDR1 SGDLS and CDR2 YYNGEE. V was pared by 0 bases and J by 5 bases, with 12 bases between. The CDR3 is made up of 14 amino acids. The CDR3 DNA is TGTGCCAGCAGCGTAGACACAGGATCCCACGAGCAGTACTTC. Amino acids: CASSVDTGSHEQYF.

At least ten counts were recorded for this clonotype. The CDR3 DNA reads TGTGCCAGCAGCCTTACCGGACAGGGGAATACGCAGTATTTT. Its translation: CASSLTGQGNTQYF. This chain connects TRBV28 to TRBJ2-3, with 9 bases lining up with TRBD1. V lost 6 bases, J lost 7 bases, and 8 bases stayed unmatched. CDR3 length: 14 residues. From germline, CDR1 is MDHEN and CDR2 SYDVKM.

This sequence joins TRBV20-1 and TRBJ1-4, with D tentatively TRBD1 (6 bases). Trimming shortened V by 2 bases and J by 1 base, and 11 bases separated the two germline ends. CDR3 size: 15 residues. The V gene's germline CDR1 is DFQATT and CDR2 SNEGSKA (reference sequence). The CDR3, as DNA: TGCAGTGCTAGAAACGGGGGCGGAACTAATGAAAAACTGTTTTTT. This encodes CSARNGGGTNEKLFF.

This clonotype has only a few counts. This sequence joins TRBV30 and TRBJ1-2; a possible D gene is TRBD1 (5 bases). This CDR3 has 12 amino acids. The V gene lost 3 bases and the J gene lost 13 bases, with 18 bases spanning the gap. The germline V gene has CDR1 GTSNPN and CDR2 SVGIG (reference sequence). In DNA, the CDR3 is TGTGCCTGGAGCCCAGACGTTAGTGGGGGCACCTTC. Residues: CAWSPDVSGGTF.

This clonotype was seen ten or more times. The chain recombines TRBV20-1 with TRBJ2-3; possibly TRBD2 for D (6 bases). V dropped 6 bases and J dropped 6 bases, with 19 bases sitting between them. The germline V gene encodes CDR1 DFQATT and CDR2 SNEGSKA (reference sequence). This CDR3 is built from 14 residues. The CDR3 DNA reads TGCAGTGCCCAAATTAGCGGTCGGTCGGATACGCAGTATTTT. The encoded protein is CSAQISGRSDTQYF.

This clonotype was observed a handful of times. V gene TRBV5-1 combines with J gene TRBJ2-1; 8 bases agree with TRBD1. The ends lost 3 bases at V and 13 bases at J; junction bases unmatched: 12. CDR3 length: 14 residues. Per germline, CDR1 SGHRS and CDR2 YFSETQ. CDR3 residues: CASSSGQGSTIQFF. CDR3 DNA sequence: TGCGCCAGCAGCTCAGGACAGGGTTCAACTATTCAGTTCTTC.

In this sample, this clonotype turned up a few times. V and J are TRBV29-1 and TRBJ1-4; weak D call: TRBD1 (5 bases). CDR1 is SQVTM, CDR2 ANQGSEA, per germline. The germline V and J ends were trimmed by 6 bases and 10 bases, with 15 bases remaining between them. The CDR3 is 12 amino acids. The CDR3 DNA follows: TGCAGCGTGTCTGGATTGGGGGGAAAACTGTTTTTT. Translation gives CSVSGLGGKLFF.

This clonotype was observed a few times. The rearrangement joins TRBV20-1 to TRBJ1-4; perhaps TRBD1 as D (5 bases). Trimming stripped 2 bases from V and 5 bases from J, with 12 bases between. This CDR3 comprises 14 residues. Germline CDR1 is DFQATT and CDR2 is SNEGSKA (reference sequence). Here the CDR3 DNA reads TGCAGTGCTAGACGCGACAGCACCAATGAAAAACTGTTTTTT. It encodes CSARRDSTNEKLFF.

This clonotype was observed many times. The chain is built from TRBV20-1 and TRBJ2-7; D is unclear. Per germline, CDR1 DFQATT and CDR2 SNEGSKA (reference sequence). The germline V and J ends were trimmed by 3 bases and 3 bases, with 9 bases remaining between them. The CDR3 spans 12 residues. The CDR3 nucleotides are TGCAGTGCTAGCCTATTACACTACGAGCAGTACTTC. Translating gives CSASLLHYEQYF.

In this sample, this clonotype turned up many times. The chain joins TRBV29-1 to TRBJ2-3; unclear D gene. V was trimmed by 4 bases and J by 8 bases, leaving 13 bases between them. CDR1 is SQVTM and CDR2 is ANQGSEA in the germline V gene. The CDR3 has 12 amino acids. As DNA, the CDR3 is TGCAGCGTTGTGGGAAGTATTGGTACGCAGTATTTT. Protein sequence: CSVVGSIGTQYF.

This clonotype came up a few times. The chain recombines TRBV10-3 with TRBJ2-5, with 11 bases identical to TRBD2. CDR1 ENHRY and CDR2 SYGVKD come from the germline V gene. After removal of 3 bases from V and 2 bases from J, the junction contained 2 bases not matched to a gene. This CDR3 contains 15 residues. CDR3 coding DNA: TGTGCCATCAGTGAACTAGCGGGAGTGCAAGAGACCCAGTACTTC. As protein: CAISELAGVQETQYF.